The rows below give T cell receptor beta chains drawn from one sample of a study of chemoradiotherapy in HPV16-positive cancers. TCRdb's table, derived via immunoSEQ multiplex PCR, lists solely in-frame clones and lacks some. This sample yields about 3,500 clones, of which approximately 84% are seen a single time; about 9.4% belongs to the top ten. Sequenced here: tumor tissue, sampled from a patient who underwent chemoradiotherapy. The receptors shown here come from a human donor with HPV-associated anogenital cancer. CDR3s include the opening cysteine and the closing phenylalanine or tryptophan. D genes are given only for firm matches. Clone size is given for some rows only: seen once, a few or many times, or a class if the clone is expanded.

clone size,J gene,V gene,D gene,CDR3 DNA,CDR3 protein
-,TRBJ1-1,TRBV27,-,TGTGCCAGCAGAGGCGGTTTCTATATGAACACTGAAGCTTTCTTT,CASRGGFYMNTEAFF
-,TRBJ1-4,TRBV19,-,TGTGCCAGTAGTATATCGCTGAGGATGAATGTGGGTCGTGAAAAACTGTTTTTT,CASSISLRMNVGREKLFF
-,TRBJ2-7,TRBV28,TRBD1,TGTGCCAGCAGTTTAAGACAGGGAAGCGTCAGGAAGCGGTTAGCCTTGTCCTACGAGCAGTACTTC,CASSLRQGSVRKRLALSYEQYF
-,TRBJ1-5,TRBV4-1,-,TGCGCCAGCAGCCAAGATGAAAGTCAGCCCCAGCATTTT,CASSQDESQPQHF
once,TRBJ2-2,TRBV27,-,TGTGCCACCTTTGGACCTTACACCGGGGAGCTGTTTTTT,CATFGPYTGELFF
-,TRBJ2-7,TRBV28,-,TGTGCCAGCAGTTTCATACAGGGTCACGAGCAGTACTTC,CASSFIQGHEQYF
few,TRBJ1-1,TRBV7-2,-,TGTGCCAGCAACTCCGACGGGGTCAACACTGAAGCTTTCTTT,CASNSDGVNTEAFF
once,TRBJ2-6,TRBV7-6,-,TGTGCCAGCAGCCCCGGTGGGCGTTCTGGGGCCAACGTCCTGACTTTC,CASSPGGRSGANVLTF
-,TRBJ2-7,TRBV4-3,TRBD1,TGCGCCAGCAGCCAAGACAGACAGGGGATCTACGAGCAGTACTTC,CASSQDRQGIYEQYF
-,TRBJ2-3,TRBV4-1,TRBD1,TGCGCCAGCAGCGGCAGGGGAAGGGGGCAAGCAGATACGCAGTATTTT,CASSGRGRGQADTQYF
-,TRBJ2-3,TRBV7-9,-,TGTGCCAGCAGCTCCCTTGGACAATCGGCAGATACGCAGTATTTT,CASSSLGQSADTQYF
-,TRBJ2-3,TRBV6-1,TRBD2,TGTGCCAGCAGTGAAGTGATAGCGGGGGCCACAGATACGCAGTATTTT,CASSEVIAGATDTQYF
-,TRBJ2-4,TRBV5-4,-,TGTGCCAGCAGCCTAGGCGCAGCCAAAAACATTCAGTACTTC,CASSLGAAKNIQYF
-,TRBJ1-5,TRBV2,TRBD1,TGTGCCAGCAGTGAAGCGGGCCAGGGGGCCCAGCCCCAGCATTTT,CASSEAGQGAQPQHF
-,TRBJ2-2,TRBV2,TRBD2,TGTGCCAGCAAGGTAGCGGGGGGGTACACCACCGGGGAGCTGTTTTTT,CASKVAGGYTTGELFF
-,TRBJ1-1,TRBV6-5,-,TGTGCCAGCATCCCACCCCAGGGGCGGAACACTGAAGCTTTCTTT,CASIPPQGRNTEAFF
once,TRBJ2-2,TRBV4-3,-,TGCGCCAGCAGCCAAGATAGGTCTAGCCGAAACACCGGGGAGCTGTTTTTT,CASSQDRSSRNTGELFF
-,TRBJ1-1,TRBV28,TRBD1,TGTGCCAGCAGCCAACAGGGGTTCACTGAAGCTTTCTTT,CASSQQGFTEAFF
-,TRBJ1-4,TRBV5-6,-,TGTGCCAGCAGCTTGTTCCTCCGGAGTGGTAATGAAAAACTGTTTTTT,CASSLFLRSGNEKLFF